Below, one TCR beta chain is given with its context. Its antigen remains undetermined. Base-call qualities are not available, and no considerably larger clone is one nucleotide away. This record belongs to a study of blood T cell repertoires in COVID-19 (dated by TCRdb to the early 2020s). In terms of the full investigation: Samples covering the acute and convalescent phases of COVID-19 were provided by collaborators in the United States, Italy and Spain. A de-identified subject ID, COVID-19 status, age in years and sex were almost always included in the sample metadata. HLA class I and class II types, where available, came from metadata supplied by the sample provider rather than from assay-based typing. Samples were obtained from the ongoing ImmuneRACE study (first 160 participants) and from about 1,300 subjects provided by 6 global collaborators. The material from the prospective study consisted of cDNA or gDNA derived from T cells, B-cell-depleted T cells, or PBMCs. The repertoires were released in a freely available public database meant as a resource for research on the immune response to SARS-CoV-2. The dataset comprised deeply sampled blood TCRbeta repertoires from subjects exposed to, actively infected with, or recovered from COVID-19.

Collaborating institutions collected whole blood in K2EDTA tubes following their own protocols. For TCRbeta analysis, collaborators shipped samples in one of three forms: frozen whole blood, isolated PBMCs, or DNA extracted from either of those sample types. TCRbeta CDR3 regions were amplified from genomic DNA by means of the immunoSEQ Assay, a bias-controlled multiplex PCR. In the original analysis: The number of nucleated cells in each sample was estimated from the amplification of reference gene primers within the assay. To quantify the absolute abundance of each unique TCRbeta CDR3 rearrangement, sequence reads were collapsed and filtered. For each sample, productive Simpson clonality was calculated as the square root of Simpson's diversity index across productive rearrangements. TCRdb retrieved this table from immuneACCESS and kept in-frame rearrangements only. Not all clones are present; in checked studies, unresolved V genes account for under half, and no reason is known for the remainder. The V and J calls and clone size were taken over from that table, and D and trimming were inferred from the DNA. The sample table holds roughly 140,000 clones, of which roughly four fifths were seen once. The ten largest clonotypes hold less than 9.5% of the sample.

The paper as a whole reports these results and caveats: The amount of clinical and demographic metadata varied by source and participant and was provided uncurated.

From the cysteine through the phenylalanine, the CDR3 covers 13 amino acids. The CDR3 DNA has 39 bases and is translated from base 1. Per the germline V gene (reference sequence), SGHKS is the CDR1 and YYEKEE is the CDR2. Relative to germline, V is missing 3 bases and J is missing 6 bases, with 1 base of the junction outside any gene match. The chain is made from TRBV5-5 and TRBJ2-1; TRBD1 matches 9 bases in the middle. Sequences were obtained from peripheral blood. This TCR was sampled from a human donor in a cohort sampled during active COVID-19. The CDR3 reads CASSWTGANEQFF. The sequenced DNA is TGTGCCAGCAGCTGGACAGGGGCCAATGAGCAGTTCTTC.